Shown below are 16 T cell receptor beta chains from a single sample sequenced in a study of cytomegalovirus exposure and HLA in healthy donors. Primers for the PCR totalled 60 Vbeta and 13 Jbeta. Only in-frame clones appear in the TCRdb table, and some are missing; sequencing was by immunoSEQ multiplex PCR. The sample contains under 130,000 clones, less than 80% of which appear only once. What was sequenced was PBMCs. Every receptor here comes from a woman between 40 and 55 years old in good health and CMV-seronegative.

The rearrangement joins TRBV30 to TRBJ1-2; 8 nucleotides align to TRBD1. V lost 2 bases and J lost 5; bases outside the gene matches: 7. CDR1 and CDR2 from the germline V gene are GTSNPN and SVGIG (reference sequence). The CDR3 runs to 14 residues. CDR3 loop: CAWSRTGPGYGYTF. CDR3 nucleotide sequence: TGTGCCTGGAGTCGGACAGGGCCGGGTTATGGCTACACCTTC.

This clone has just a few counts. The CDR3 bases are TGTGCCAGCAGCAAAGAAGGAAAGGGGGCCGAGGATCAGCCCCAGCATTTT. Amino acids: CASSKEGKGAEDQPQHF. The V and J genes are TRBV21-1 and TRBJ1-5; no DNA check was done on the table's D call, TRBD1. TRBV21-1 is described as a pseudogene. This CDR3 is built from 17 residues.

The genes are TRBV5-6 and TRBJ2-2, with a tentative D call TRBD2 (6 bases). The CDR3 covers 16 residues. Germline V lookup: CDR1 SGHDT, CDR2 YYEEEE. Deletions cut 1 base from V and 3 bases from J, with 13 bases between. CDR3 bases: TGTGCCAGCAGCTTGCTAGCGAGAGGGGACACCGGGGAGCTGTTTTTT. Its protein is CASSLLARGDTGELFF.

The chain employs TRBV5-1 and TRBJ1-1; the D gene is possibly TRBD1 (6 bases). Trimming removed 2 bases from V and 2 bases from J, with 28 bases in between. The CDR3 sequence is 20 residues long. Germline CDR1 reads SGHRS; CDR2 reads YFSETQ. CDR3: CASSLTTDSGWSFINTEAFF. For the CDR3, the DNA is TGCGCCAGCAGCTTAACGACGGACAGCGGCTGGTCCTTTATAAACACTGAAGCTTTCTTT. The variable domain in full, with the rest retrieved from reference TRBV5-1 and TRBJ1-1, is KAGVTQTPRYLIKTRGQQVTLSCSPISGHRSVSWYQQTPGQGLQFLFEYFSETQRNKGNFPGRFSGRQFSNSRSEMNVSTLELGDSALYLCASSLTTDSGWSFINTEAFFGQGTRLTVV.

The DNA for the CDR3 is TGTGCCAGCAGCTTAGCCTTGACAGGCGAAAGGTACTTC. It yields the protein CASSLALTGERYF. This chain joins TRBV7-9 and TRBJ2-4, with D possibly being TRBD1 (6 bases). Trimming removed 0 bases at V and 15 bases at J, with 15 bases between. CDR3 length: 13 residues. Looked up from germline, CDR1 is SEHNR and CDR2 is FQNEAQ (reference sequence).

As DNA, the CDR3 is TGTGCCATCAGTGAGTCCTGGCAGGGGGCCAATTCACCCCTCCACTTT. It specifies CAISESWQGANSPLHF. The chain carries TRBV10-3 and TRBJ1-6, with 8 bases identical to TRBD1. Trimming removed 0 bases from V and 7 bases from J; junction bases left unmatched: 5. Germline V CDR1 and CDR2: ENHRY, SYGVKD. This CDR3 region has 16 residues.

V gene TRBV6-5 combines with J gene TRBJ2-7; TRBD2 agrees at 8 bases. CDR1 and CDR2 (germline): MNHEY, SVGAGI. V lost 5 bases to trimming and J lost 1 base; unmatched junction nucleotides: 7. The CDR3 loop spans 15 amino acids. CDR3 DNA sequence: TGTGCCAGCAGTAAACGGCGGGAGGCGTCCTACGAGCAGTACTTC. This translates into CASSKRREASYEQYF.

The chain recombines TRBV30 with TRBJ1-5; 8 nucleotides agree with TRBD1. The CDR3 extends over 18 amino acids. The ends lost 0 bases at V and 5 bases at J; junction bases unmatched: 15. CDR1 is GTSNPN, CDR2 SVGIG, per germline (reference sequence). DNA for the CDR3: TGTGCCTGGAGTGTACGCTCTTCCGGGACAGGCGGGTATCAGCCCCAGCATTTT. It specifies CAWSVRSSGTGGYQPQHF.

This clone was picked up one time. V is TRBV27 and J is TRBJ1-2, with 10 bases fitting TRBD1. The CDR3 is made up of 16 amino acids. The junction had 9 bases not matched to a gene; V was cut back by 2 bases and J by 6 bases. Looked up from germline, CDR1 is MNHEY and CDR2 is SMNVEV (reference sequence). The CDR3 nucleotides read TGTGCCAGCAGTTTAACCGGGACAGGGGTTTCGGATGGCTACACCTTC. It codes for CASSLTGTGVSDGYTF.

This clone was seen a few times. The gene calls are TRBV5-6 and TRBJ2-3, with a possible D match to TRBD2 (5 bases). V lost 1 base to trimming and J lost 0 bases, with 12 bases between them. The CDR3 has 16 residues. CDR1 SGHDT and CDR2 YYEEEE come from the germline V gene. DNA for the CDR3: TGTGCCAGCAGCTTGATCAGGACTTCAAGCACAGATACGCAGTATTTT. Its protein is CASSLIRTSSTDTQYF.

This chain links TRBV4-3 with TRBJ1-1; D might be TRBD1 (6 bases). Germline CDR1 LGHNA, CDR2 YSLEER. The CDR3 is made up of 15 amino acids. The V end was cut by 4 bases, the J end by 1 base, with 13 bases between. The DNA of the CDR3 is TGCGCCAGCAGCCCACTCGCAGGGGAGAACACTGAAGCTTTCTTT. Translating it yields CASSPLAGENTEAFF.

The chain uses TRBV7-8 and TRBJ2-1, with D possibly TRBD2 on 5 matching bases. CDR3 size: 13 residues. Germline CDR1 SGHVS, CDR2 FQNEAQ. CDR3 bases: TGTGCGACCCTAGCAAACGCCTACAATGAGCAGTTCTTC. Protein sequence: CATLANAYNEQFF.

The chain uses TRBV4-1 and TRBJ1-2; TRBD1 aligns across 8 bases. The CDR3 covers 15 residues. Germline CDR1 is MGHRA and CDR2 is YSYEKL. Trimming cost V 1 base and J 3 bases; bases outside gene matches: 4. CDR3 amino acids: CASSQGTGKDYGYTF. In DNA, the CDR3 is TGCGCCAGCAGCCAAGGGACAGGGAAGGACTATGGCTACACCTTC.

This clone was seen only a few times. The gene calls are TRBV6-1 and TRBJ2-2; no definite D call. CDR1 is MNHNS and CDR2 is SASEGT in the germline V gene. The CDR3 runs 14 residues. Trimming cost V 6 bases and J 6 bases, with 14 bases left between them. The CDR3 reads CASSRFRVPGELFF. CDR3 in DNA: TGTGCCAGCAGCCGGTTTCGGGTACCCGGGGAGCTGTTTTTT.

This chain connects TRBV18 to TRBJ1-6; D might be TRBD1 (6 bases). Germline-derived CDR1 and CDR2 are KGHSH and LQKENI. V was trimmed by 5 bases and J by 5 bases, leaving 13 bases between them. The CDR3 spans 15 residues. The chain's CDR3 is CASSSRQVDNSPLHF. In nucleotides, the CDR3 is TGTGCCAGCTCATCTCGACAGGTGGATAATTCACCCCTCCACTTT.

This chain uses TRBV27 with TRBJ1-5, with D possibly matching TRBD1 (5 bases). The germline V gene encodes CDR1 MNHEY and CDR2 SMNVEV (reference sequence). The ends were cut back, 5 bases at V and 7 bases at J, with 9 bases in the middle. The CDR3 spans 12 residues. In DNA form, the CDR3 reads TGTGCCAGCAGTCAGGGTGGACAGCCCCAGCATTTT. Translated: CASSQGGQPQHF.